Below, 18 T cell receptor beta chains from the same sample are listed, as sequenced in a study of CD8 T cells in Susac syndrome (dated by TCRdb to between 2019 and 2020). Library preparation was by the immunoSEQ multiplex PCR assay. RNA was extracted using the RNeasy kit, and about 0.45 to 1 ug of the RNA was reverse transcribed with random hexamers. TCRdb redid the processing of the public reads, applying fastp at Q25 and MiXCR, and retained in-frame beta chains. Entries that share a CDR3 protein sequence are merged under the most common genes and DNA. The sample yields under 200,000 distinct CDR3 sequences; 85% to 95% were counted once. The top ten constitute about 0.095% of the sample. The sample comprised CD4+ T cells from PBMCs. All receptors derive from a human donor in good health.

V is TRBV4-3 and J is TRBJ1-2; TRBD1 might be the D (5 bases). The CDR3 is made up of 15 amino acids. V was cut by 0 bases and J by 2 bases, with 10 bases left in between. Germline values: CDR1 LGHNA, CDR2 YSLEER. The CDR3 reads CASSQDGGGNYGYTF. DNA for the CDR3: TGCGCCAGCAGCCAAGATGGTGGGGGGAACTATGGCTACACCTTC.

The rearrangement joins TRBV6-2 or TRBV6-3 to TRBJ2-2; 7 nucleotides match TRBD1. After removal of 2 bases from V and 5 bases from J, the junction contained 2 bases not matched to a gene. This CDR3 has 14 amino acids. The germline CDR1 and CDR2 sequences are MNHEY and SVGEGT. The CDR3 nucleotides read TGTGCCAGCAGTTACAGGGGGCGGACCGGGGAGCTGTTTTTT. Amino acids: CASSYRGRTGELFF.

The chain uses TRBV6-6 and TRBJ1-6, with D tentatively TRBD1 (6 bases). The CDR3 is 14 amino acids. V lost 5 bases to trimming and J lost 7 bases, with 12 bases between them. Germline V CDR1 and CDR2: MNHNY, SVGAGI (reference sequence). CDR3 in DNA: TGTGCCAGCAGTCCCCGGGACACAAATTCACCCCTCCACTTT. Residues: CASSPRDTNSPLHF.

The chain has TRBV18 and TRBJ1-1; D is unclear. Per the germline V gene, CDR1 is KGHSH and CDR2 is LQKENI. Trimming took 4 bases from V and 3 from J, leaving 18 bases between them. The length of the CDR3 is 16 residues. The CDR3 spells CASSRANSGGDTEAFF. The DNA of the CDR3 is TGTGCCAGCTCACGAGCTAACTCCGGCGGAGACACTGAAGCTTTCTTT.

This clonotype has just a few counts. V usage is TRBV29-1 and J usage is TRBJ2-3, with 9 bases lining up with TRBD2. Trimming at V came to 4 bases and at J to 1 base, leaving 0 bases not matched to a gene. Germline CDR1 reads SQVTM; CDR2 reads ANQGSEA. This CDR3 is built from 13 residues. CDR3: CSVGTSGTDTQYF. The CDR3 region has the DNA TGCAGCGTTGGGACTAGCGGCACAGATACGCAGTATTTT.

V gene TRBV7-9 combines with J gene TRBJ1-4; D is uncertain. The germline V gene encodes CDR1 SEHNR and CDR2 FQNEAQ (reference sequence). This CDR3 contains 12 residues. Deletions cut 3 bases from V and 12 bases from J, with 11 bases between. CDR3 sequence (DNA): TGTGCCAGCAGCTTTGTTTCCGGGGAACTGTTTTTT. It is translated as CASSFVSGELFF. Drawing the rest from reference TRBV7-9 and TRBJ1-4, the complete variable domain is DTGVSQNPRHKITKRGQNVTFRCDPISEHNRLYWYRQTLGQGPEFLTYFQNEAQLEKSRLLSDRFSAERPKGSFSTLEIQRTEQGDSAMYLCASSFVSGELFFGSGTQLSVL.

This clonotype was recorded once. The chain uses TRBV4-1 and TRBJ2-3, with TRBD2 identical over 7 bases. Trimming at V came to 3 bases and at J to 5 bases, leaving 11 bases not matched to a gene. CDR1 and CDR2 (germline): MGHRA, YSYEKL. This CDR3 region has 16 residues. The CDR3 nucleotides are TGCGCCAGCAGCCAGCTCAGGGCGGGAGATATAGATACGCAGTATTTT. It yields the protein CASSQLRAGDIDTQYF.

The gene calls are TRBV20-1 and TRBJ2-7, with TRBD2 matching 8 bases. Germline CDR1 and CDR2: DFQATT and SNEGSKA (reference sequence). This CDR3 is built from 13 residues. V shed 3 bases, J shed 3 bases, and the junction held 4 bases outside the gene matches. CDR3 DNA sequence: TGCAGTGCTAGTCGCACTAGCGGCTACGAGCAGTACGTC. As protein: CSASRTSGYEQYV.

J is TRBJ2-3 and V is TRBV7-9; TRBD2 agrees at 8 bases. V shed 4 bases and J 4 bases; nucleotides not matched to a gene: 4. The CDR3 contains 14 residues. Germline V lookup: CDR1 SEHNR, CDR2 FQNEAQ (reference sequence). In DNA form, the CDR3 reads TGTGCCAGCAGCTCCCGGGGGGGGCCAGATACGCAGTATTTT. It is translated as CASSSRGGPDTQYF.

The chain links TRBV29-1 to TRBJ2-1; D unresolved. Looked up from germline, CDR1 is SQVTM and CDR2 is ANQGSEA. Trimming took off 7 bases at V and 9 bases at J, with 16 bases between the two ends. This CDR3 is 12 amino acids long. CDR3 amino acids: CSARPTGGEQFF. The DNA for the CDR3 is TGCAGCGCCAGACCGACCGGCGGTGAGCAGTTCTTC.

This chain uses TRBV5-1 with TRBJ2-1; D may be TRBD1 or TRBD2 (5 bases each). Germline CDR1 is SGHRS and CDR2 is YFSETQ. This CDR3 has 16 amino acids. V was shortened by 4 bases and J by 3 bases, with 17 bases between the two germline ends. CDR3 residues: CASSGDLTYLYNEQFF. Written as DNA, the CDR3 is TGCGCCAGCAGCGGGGACCTCACCTACCTCTACAATGAGCAGTTCTTC.

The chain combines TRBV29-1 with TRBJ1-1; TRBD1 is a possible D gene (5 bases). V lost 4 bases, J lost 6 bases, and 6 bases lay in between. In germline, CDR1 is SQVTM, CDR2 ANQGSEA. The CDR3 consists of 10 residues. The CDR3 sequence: CSVGQSEAFF. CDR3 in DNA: TGCAGCGTTGGACAGTCTGAAGCTTTCTTT.

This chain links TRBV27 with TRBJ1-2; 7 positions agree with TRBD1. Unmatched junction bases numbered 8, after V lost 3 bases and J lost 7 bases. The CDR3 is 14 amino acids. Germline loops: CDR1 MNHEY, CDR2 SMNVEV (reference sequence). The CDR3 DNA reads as TGTGCCAGCAGTTTCGACAGGGTAGGACGTGGCTACACCTTC. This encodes CASSFDRVGRGYTF.

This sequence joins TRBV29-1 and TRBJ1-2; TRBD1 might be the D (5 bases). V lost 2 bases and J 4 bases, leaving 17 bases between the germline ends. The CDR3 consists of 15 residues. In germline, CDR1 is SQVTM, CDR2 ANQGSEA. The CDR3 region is CSVERQTSALYGYTF. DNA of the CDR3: TGCAGCGTTGAAAGACAGACCTCAGCTCTCTATGGCTACACCTTC.

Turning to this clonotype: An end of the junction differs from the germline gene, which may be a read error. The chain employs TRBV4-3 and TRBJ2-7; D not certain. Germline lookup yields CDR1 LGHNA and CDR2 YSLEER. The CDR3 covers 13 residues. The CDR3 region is CASSQDSGDERYF. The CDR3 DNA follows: TGCGCCAGCAGCCAAGACTCGGGCGATGAGCGGTACTTC.

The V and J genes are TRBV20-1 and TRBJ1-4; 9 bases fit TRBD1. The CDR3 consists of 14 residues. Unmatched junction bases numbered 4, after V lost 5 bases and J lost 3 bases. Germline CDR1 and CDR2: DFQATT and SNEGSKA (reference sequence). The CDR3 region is CSAWDRVPNEKLFF. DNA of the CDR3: TGCAGTGCTTGGGACAGGGTGCCTAATGAAAAACTGTTTTTT.

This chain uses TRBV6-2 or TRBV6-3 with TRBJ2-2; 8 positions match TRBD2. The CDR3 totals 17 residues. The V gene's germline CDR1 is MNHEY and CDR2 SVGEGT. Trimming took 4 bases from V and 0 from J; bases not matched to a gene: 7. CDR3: CASSSLERGSNTGELFF. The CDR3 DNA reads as TGTGCCAGCAGTTCCCTAGAGCGGGGGTCGAACACCGGGGAGCTGTTTTTT.

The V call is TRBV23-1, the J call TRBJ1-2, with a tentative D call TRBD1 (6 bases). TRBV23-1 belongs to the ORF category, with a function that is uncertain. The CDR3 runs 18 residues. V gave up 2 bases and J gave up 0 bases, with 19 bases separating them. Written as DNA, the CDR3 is TGCGCCAGCAGTCAACGACGGGGGGCGAGGGGAGCTAACTATGGCTACACCTTC. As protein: CASSQRRGARGANYGYTF.